Each of the 6 T cell receptor beta chains below was sequenced from the same sample in a study of shared clonotypes between healthy human individuals. CD8 cells classed as naive were CD45RO-negative and positively selected for CCR7, excluding terminally differentiated effector memory CD45RA+ cells. The data were produced by immunoSEQ multiplex PCR, yet TCRdb's version contains in-frame clones alone and is incomplete. The sample has 2 million to 2.5 million clones, about 95% seen once. The sample taken for sequencing was naive CD8+ T cells sorted from blood. The receptors were sampled from a man aged 18 to 35 in good health.

The CDR3 spells CASSTTGNGYTF. CDR3 bases: TGTGCCAGCAGTACGACAGGGAATGGCTACACCTTC. V and J are TRBV27 and TRBJ1-2; 7 bases line up with TRBD1. Per the germline V gene, CDR1 is MNHEY and CDR2 is SMNVEV (reference sequence). The CDR3 consists of 12 residues. V trimming: 5 bases; J trimming: 6 bases; junction bases outside the gene matches: 3.

V and J are TRBV5-6 and TRBJ2-3; possible D gene TRBD1, 6 bases. This CDR3 has 16 amino acids. Germline V lookup: CDR1 SGHDT, CDR2 YYEEEE. Trimming removed 6 bases at V and 3 bases at J, with 20 bases between. Here the CDR3 reads CASTIEQGQGTDTQYF. For the CDR3, the DNA is TGTGCCAGCACTATAGAACAGGGACAAGGTACAGATACGCAGTATTTT.

This chain links TRBV29-1 with TRBJ2-7, with 7 positions matching TRBD2. The CDR3 consists of 17 residues. With V trimmed by 2 bases and J by 4 bases, 17 bases remained unmatched. Germline values: CDR1 SQVTM, CDR2 ANQGSEA. The CDR3 coding sequence is TGCAGCGTTGAAATTGGACGGGGGAGGGAGAAACGGTACGAGCAGTACTTC. It codes for CSVEIGRGREKRYEQYF.

The chain employs TRBV11-2 and TRBJ2-7, with a possible D match to TRBD1 (5 bases). V was clipped by 5 bases and J by 2 bases, with 13 bases between them. This CDR3 contains 14 residues. The germline V gene has CDR1 SGHAT and CDR2 FQNNGV. The chain's CDR3 is CASSHLGAAYEQYF. CDR3 bases: TGTGCCAGCAGCCATTTAGGGGCTGCCTACGAGCAGTACTTC.

Note on this clone: This sample includes further DNA sequences coding for the same CDR3. The rearrangement uses TRBV9 and TRBJ2-3; D not resolved. CDR1 is SGDLS and CDR2 is YYNGEE in the germline V gene. CDR3 size: 15 residues. The V end lost 0 bases, the J end lost 2 bases, and 10 bases lay between the germline ends. CDR3 bases: TGTGCCAGCAGCGTAGATCCGGGTGTCACAGATACGCAGTATTTT. Translating it yields CASSVDPGVTDTQYF.

This clone was recorded only once. J is TRBJ2-1 and V is TRBV27; 8 nucleotides align to TRBD2. This CDR3 has 16 residues. From germline, CDR1 is MNHEY and CDR2 SMNVEV (reference sequence). Unmatched junction bases numbered 4, after V lost 2 bases and J lost 1 base. The CDR3 protein is CASSLGPGGSYNEQFF. The CDR3 coding sequence is TGTGCCAGCAGTTTAGGCCCGGGAGGGTCCTACAATGAGCAGTTCTTC.